Listed below are T cell receptor beta chains from one sample, sequenced in a study of blood T cell repertoires in COVID-19. Measured with immunoSEQ multiplex PCR; TCRdb has only the in-frame clones, and not every one. The table has approximately 250,000 clones, around 86% seen once; the top ten hold 3.6%. The source material was peripheral blood. Every receptor here comes from a man younger than 35 with active or convalescent COVID-19. The CDR3 runs from the conserved cysteine through the conserved F or W. A D gene is named only where the DNA matches it firmly. Clone size is shown for a subset of rows, as once, few, many or a class of expanded clone.

cdr3_nt,cdr3_aa,clone_size,j_call,v_call,d_call
TGTGCCAGCAGTGAAGCGGGGGGGTTAGGGACTCCGAGCTCCTACGAGCAGTACTTC,CASSEAGGLGTPSSYEQYF,-,TRBJ2-7,TRBV6-1,TRBD2
TGTGCCAGCAGCCAATCTTCAAAAGCGCCTTACAATGAGCAGTTCTTC,CASSQSSKAPYNEQFF,-,TRBJ2-1,TRBV3-1/TRBV3-2,-
TGTGCCAGCGACTCGGGGTACTATGGCTACACCTTC,CASDSGYYGYTF,-,TRBJ1-2,TRBV2,-
TGTGCCAGCAGTAGGGCGGTAGCGCTCACCAACACCGGGGAGCTGTTTTTT,CASSRAVALTNTGELFF,-,TRBJ2-2,TRBV6-2/TRBV6-3,-
TGTGCCTGGAGTGTACCCCTCCTACTTCCCACAGATACGCAGTATTTT,CAWSVPLLLPTDTQYF,-,TRBJ2-3,TRBV30,-
TGTGCCAGCAGCGTGACTAGCCCGTCTCGAGAGACCCAGTACTTC,CASSVTSPSRETQYF,-,TRBJ2-5,TRBV28,TRBD2
TGTGCCAGCAGTTACGACGGGAGGGCAGATACGCAGTATTTT,CASSYDGRADTQYF,few,TRBJ2-3,TRBV6-5,TRBD2
TGTGCCAGCAGTGAAGCTTGGCAGGGTACTGGCTACACCTTC,CASSEAWQGTGYTF,-,TRBJ1-2,TRBV6-1,-
TGTGCCAGCAGCTTGTTGACAGGACTCACGAACACTGAAGCTTTCTTT,CASSLLTGLTNTEAFF,-,TRBJ1-1,TRBV5-5,-
TGTGCCAGCAGTTCCACGGGGGGCGAAAAACTGTTTTTT,CASSSTGGEKLFF,-,TRBJ1-4,TRBV6-1,-
TGTGCCAGCAGCACAGATGGGACAGACAATGAAAAACTGTTTTTT,CASSTDGTDNEKLFF,-,TRBJ1-4,TRBV9,TRBD1
TGCGCCAGCAGCCAAGAGGGGGGACATAATTCACCCCTCCACTTT,CASSQEGGHNSPLHF,-,TRBJ1-6,TRBV4-1,-
TGTGCCAGCAGCTTGCTAGCGGGGGAAGGGACCGGGGAGCTGTTTTTT,CASSLLAGEGTGELFF,-,TRBJ2-2,TRBV7-6,TRBD2
TGTGCCAGCAGTTTATCTACCGGAGGCCACGAGCAGTACTTC,CASSLSTGGHEQYF,-,TRBJ2-7,TRBV27,-
TGTGCCAGCAGTGAGGGACAGAACTATGGCTACACCTTC,CASSEGQNYGYTF,-,TRBJ1-2,TRBV6-1,TRBD1
TGTGCCAGTAGTATAATCTGGAGGGAGAGGGATGAGCAGTTCTTC,CASSIIWRERDEQFF,-,TRBJ2-1,TRBV19,-
TGTGCCTGGAGTGTAGGACTAGCGGAGTTTGAGCAGTTCTTC,CAWSVGLAEFEQFF,-,TRBJ2-1,TRBV30,TRBD2
TGCAGTGCTACCGACAGAAACGAGCAGTACTTC,CSATDRNEQYF,-,TRBJ2-7,TRBV20-1,-
TGTGCCAGCAGCCCTTGGGGAGGTCACAATGAGCAGTTCTTC,CASSPWGGHNEQFF,few,TRBJ2-1,TRBV3-1/TRBV3-2,-
TGCGCCAGCAGCTTGAACTTCCTGGGGGGACAAGAGACCCAGTACTTC,CASSLNFLGGQETQYF,-,TRBJ2-5,TRBV5-1,-
TGTGCCAGCAGCCAGGGAATCAGGGGAGCTGAAGCTTTCTTT,CASSQGIRGAEAFF,-,TRBJ1-1,TRBV3-1/TRBV3-2,-
TGTGCCAGCAGTTCCGGAGCCTACACAGATACGCAGTATTTT,CASSSGAYTDTQYF,-,TRBJ2-3,TRBV27,-
TGTGCCAGCAGCTTCGGTGGCGGCAGGGGGAGAACCGGGGAGCTGTTTTTT,CASSFGGGRGRTGELFF,few,TRBJ2-2,TRBV5-4,TRBD1
TGTGCCAGCAGCCGTAAAAGTGCGGAGAATTCACCCCTCCACTTT,CASSRKSAENSPLHF,-,TRBJ1-6,TRBV5-4,-
TGTGCCAGCAGCTTAGATCTAGCGGGGGCCTCGGAGACCCAGTACTTC,CASSLDLAGASETQYF,-,TRBJ2-5,TRBV13,TRBD2
TGTGCCAGCAAAGGGCTAGCGGGAGGCCTTGAGCAGTTCTTC,CASKGLAGGLEQFF,-,TRBJ2-1,TRBV14,TRBD2
TGTGCCAGCAGTGACGAAGGGGGTCAGCCCCAGCATTTT,CASSDEGGQPQHF,-,TRBJ1-5,TRBV6-4,-
TGTGCCAGTAGTGATGGGGGGACAGCAAACTATGGCTACACCTTC,CASSDGGTANYGYTF,-,TRBJ1-2,TRBV19,TRBD1
TGTGCCAGCACCCAGGTTGGGCCTCCGAATACGCAGTATTTT,CASTQVGPPNTQYF,-,TRBJ2-3,TRBV21-1,-
TGTGCCAGCAGTGAAGCCCTGACTAGCGGGCCGGGCGTGGGCGAGCAGTTCTTC,CASSEALTSGPGVGEQFF,-,TRBJ2-1,TRBV6-1,TRBD2
TGTGCCAGCAGCTCGACTAGCGGGAGTCTGGGAGAGACCCAGTACTTC,CASSSTSGSLGETQYF,few,TRBJ2-5,TRBV5-6,TRBD2
TGTGCCAGCTCCGACCCGGGGTCAGCGGGAAACACCATATATTTT,CASSDPGSAGNTIYF,-,TRBJ1-3,TRBV18,-
TGTGCCAGCAGTTTGGGACTTGGCTACGAGCAGTACTTC,CASSLGLGYEQYF,-,TRBJ2-7,TRBV12-3/TRBV12-4,-
TGTGCCAGCAGTGAGAACATGGCAGGACAGGGGATTTACGAGCAGTACTTC,CASSENMAGQGIYEQYF,-,TRBJ2-7,TRBV6-1,TRBD1
TGTGCCAGCAGTTTATCGGGGGCTGGGTTCACAGATACGCAGTATTTT,CASSLSGAGFTDTQYF,few,TRBJ2-3,TRBV27,-
TGCGCCAGCAGCCAAGCTAGACAGGGGGCAAAGGAAGAGCAGTACTTC,CASSQARQGAKEEQYF,-,TRBJ2-7,TRBV4-1,TRBD1
TGTGCCAGCAGCCAAATCCCCGGGAGCTCCTACGAGCAGTACTTC,CASSQIPGSSYEQYF,few,TRBJ2-7,TRBV4-2,-
TGTGCCACCAGCAGGGACAGGGGCTTGGGCTACGAGCAGTACTTC,CATSRDRGLGYEQYF,-,TRBJ2-7,TRBV15,TRBD1
TGTGCCAGCAGTTACTCGACACAGGGTTTCTCCTACGAGCAGTACTTC,CASSYSTQGFSYEQYF,-,TRBJ2-7,TRBV6-5,-
TGTGCCAGCAGCTTAGTCTCACTAGCGGGGGGCACAGATACGCAGTATTTT,CASSLVSLAGGTDTQYF,once,TRBJ2-3,TRBV7-9,TRBD2
TGTGCCAGCAGCCAAGAGGGGAGAGGGGCGGGAGCCATCAATGAGCAGTTCTTC,CASSQEGRGAGAINEQFF,-,TRBJ2-1,TRBV4-2,TRBD2
TGTGCCAGCAGTTTAAAACAGGGGGCAGGTTACGAGCAGTACTTC,CASSLKQGAGYEQYF,-,TRBJ2-7,TRBV27,TRBD1
TGCGCCAGCGCTGGAGGCTACGAGCAGTACTTC,CASAGGYEQYF,-,TRBJ2-7,TRBV5-1,-
TGCAGCGTTGAAGGGACTAGCGGCTACAATGAGCAGTTCTTC,CSVEGTSGYNEQFF,-,TRBJ2-1,TRBV29-1,TRBD2
TGCGCCAGCAGCCAGGCTGGGCGAGCGGGCAAAGAGACCCAGTACTTC,CASSQAGRAGKETQYF,-,TRBJ2-5,TRBV4-1,-
TGTGCCAGCAGCGACCGGCAGGGGCACGAGCAGTACTTC,CASSDRQGHEQYF,-,TRBJ2-7,TRBV11-2,-
TGCAGCGTTGAACCAACTAGGGAGGAAGAGACCCAGTACTTC,CSVEPTREEETQYF,-,TRBJ2-5,TRBV29-1,-
TGTGCCAGCAGTTCCCTAGGGGGATGGTACGAGCAGTACTTC,CASSSLGGWYEQYF,once,TRBJ2-7,TRBV2,-
TGTGCCAGAAGCTTCCGGGGAAATCCGGGCGAAAAACTGTTTTTT,CARSFRGNPGEKLFF,-,TRBJ1-4,TRBV5-3,-
TGCGCCAGCAGCATACGGGGGAACCAAGAGACCCAGTACTTC,CASSIRGNQETQYF,-,TRBJ2-5,TRBV5-1,-